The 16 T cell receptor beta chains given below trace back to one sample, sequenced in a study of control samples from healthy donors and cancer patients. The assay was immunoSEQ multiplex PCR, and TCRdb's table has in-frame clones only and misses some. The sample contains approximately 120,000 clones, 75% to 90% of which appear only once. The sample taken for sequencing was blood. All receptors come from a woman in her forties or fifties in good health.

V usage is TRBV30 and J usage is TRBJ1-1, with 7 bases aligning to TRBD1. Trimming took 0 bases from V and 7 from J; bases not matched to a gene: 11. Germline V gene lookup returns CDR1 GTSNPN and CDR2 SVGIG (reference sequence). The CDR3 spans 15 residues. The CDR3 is CAWSVAQGTSGEAFF. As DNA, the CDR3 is TGTGCCTGGAGTGTAGCACAGGGGACTAGTGGTGAAGCTTTCTTT. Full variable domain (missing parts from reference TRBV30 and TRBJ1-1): SQTIHQWPATLVQPVGSPLSLECTVEGTSNPNLYWYRQAAGRGLQLLFYSVGIGQISSEVPQNLSASRPQDRQFILSSKKLLLSDSGFYLCAWSVAQGTSGEAFFGQGTRLTVV.

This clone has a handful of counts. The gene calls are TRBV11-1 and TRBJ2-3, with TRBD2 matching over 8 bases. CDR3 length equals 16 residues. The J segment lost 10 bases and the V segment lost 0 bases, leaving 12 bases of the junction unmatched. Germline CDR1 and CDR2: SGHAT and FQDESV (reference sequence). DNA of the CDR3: TGTGCCAGCAGCTTAGCCTCGGGACTAGAAAGTAGCGCGCAGTATTTT. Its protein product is CASSLASGLESSAQYF.

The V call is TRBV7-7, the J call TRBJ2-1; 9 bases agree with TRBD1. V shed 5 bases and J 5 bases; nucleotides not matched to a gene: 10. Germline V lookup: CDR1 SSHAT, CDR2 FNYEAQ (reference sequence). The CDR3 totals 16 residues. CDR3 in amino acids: CASSRAGTGRNNEQFF. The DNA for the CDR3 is TGTGCCAGCAGCCGAGCCGGGACAGGGAGGAACAATGAGCAGTTCTTC.

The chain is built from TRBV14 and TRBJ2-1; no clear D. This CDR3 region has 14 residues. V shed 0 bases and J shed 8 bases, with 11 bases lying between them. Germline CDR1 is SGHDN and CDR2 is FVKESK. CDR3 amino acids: CASSQDLVVDEQFF. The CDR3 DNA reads TGTGCCAGCAGCCAAGATCTAGTAGTCGATGAGCAGTTCTTC.

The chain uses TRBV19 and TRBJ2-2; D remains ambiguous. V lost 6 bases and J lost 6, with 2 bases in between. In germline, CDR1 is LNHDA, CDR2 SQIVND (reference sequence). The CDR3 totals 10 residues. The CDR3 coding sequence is TGTGCCAGTAGAGCCGGGGAGCTGTTTTTT. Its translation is CASRAGELFF.

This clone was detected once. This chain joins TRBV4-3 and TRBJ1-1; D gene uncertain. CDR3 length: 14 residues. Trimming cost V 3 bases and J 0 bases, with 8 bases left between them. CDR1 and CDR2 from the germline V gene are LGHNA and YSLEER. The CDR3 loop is CASSQSNMNTEAFF. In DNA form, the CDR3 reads TGCGCCAGCAGCCAGAGTAATATGAACACTGAAGCTTTCTTT.

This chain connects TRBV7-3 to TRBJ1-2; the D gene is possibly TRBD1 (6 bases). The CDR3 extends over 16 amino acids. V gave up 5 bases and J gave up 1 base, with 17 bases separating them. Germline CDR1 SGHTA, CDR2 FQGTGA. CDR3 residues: CASSQSGADVNYGYTF. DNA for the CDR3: TGTGCCAGCAGCCAGTCGGGGGCAGATGTTAACTATGGCTACACCTTC.

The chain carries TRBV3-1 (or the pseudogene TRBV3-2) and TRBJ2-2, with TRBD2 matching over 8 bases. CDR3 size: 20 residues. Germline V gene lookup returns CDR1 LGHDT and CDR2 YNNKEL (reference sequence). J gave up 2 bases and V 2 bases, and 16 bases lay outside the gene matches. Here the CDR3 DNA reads TGTGCCAGCAGCCAATCCGCGGGGGGAATGATGATAGTTAACACCGGGGAGCTGTTTTTT. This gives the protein CASSQSAGGMMIVNTGELFF.

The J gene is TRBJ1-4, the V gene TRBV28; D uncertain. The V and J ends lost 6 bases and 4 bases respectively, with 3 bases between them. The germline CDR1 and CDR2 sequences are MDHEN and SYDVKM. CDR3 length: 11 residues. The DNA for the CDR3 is TGTGCCAGCAGCTTTAATGAAAAACTGTTTTTT. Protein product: CASSFNEKLFF.

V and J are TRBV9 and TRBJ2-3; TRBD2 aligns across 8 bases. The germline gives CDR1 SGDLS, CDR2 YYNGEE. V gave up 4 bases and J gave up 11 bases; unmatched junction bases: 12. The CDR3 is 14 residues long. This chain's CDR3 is CASSPGAGGLLQYF. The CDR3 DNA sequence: TGTGCCAGCAGCCCGGGTGCGGGGGGCCTTCTGCAGTATTTT. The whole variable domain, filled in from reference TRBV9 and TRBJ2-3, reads DSGVTQTPKHLITATGQRVTLRCSPRSGDLSVYWYQQSLDQGLQFLIQYYNGEERAKGNILERFSAQQFPDLHSELNLSSLELGDSALYFCASSPGAGGLLQYFGPGTRLTVL.

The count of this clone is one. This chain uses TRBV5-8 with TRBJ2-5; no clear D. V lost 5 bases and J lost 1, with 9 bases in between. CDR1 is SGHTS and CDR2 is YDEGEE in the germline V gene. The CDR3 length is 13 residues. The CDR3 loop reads CASRTGGQETQYF. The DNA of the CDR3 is TGTGCCAGCAGAACGGGCGGCCAAGAGACCCAGTACTTC.

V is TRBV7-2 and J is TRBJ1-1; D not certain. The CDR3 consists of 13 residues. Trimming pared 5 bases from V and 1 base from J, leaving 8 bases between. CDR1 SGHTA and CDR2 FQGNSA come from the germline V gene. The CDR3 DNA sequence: TGTGCCAGCAGCCTTATCCAGAACACTGAAGCTTTCTTT. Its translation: CASSLIQNTEAFF.

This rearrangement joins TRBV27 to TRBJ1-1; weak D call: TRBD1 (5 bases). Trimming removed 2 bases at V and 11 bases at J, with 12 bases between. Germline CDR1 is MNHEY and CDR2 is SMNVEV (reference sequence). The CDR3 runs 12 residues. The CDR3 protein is CASSLPGGSAFF. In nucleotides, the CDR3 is TGTGCCAGCAGTTTACCGGGGGGGTCGGCTTTCTTT.

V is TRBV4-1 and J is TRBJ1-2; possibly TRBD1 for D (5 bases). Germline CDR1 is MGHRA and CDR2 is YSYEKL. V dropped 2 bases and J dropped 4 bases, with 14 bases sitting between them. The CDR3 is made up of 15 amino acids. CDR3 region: CASSQNQGWIYGYTF. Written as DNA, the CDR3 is TGCGCCAGCAGCCAAAACCAGGGATGGATCTATGGCTACACCTTC.

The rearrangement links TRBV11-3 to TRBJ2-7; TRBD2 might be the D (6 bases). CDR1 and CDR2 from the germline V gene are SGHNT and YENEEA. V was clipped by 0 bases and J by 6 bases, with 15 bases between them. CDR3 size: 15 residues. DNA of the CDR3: TGTGCCAGCAGCTTAGAGGAGAGGAGGGTTCCCGAGCAGTACGTC. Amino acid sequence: CASSLEERRVPEQYV.

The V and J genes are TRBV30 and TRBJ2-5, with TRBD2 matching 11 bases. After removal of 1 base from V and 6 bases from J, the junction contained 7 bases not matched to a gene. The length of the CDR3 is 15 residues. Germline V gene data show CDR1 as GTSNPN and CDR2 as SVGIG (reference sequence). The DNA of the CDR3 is TGTGCCTGGAGTGGTAGCGGGGGGGCCGGAAAGACCCAGTACTTC. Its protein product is CAWSGSGGAGKTQYF.